Below, 20 T cell receptor beta chains from the same sample are listed, as sequenced in a study of shared clonotypes between healthy human individuals. The assay was immunoSEQ multiplex PCR, and TCRdb's table has in-frame clones only and misses some. The table includes around 1.6 million clones, 95% to 99% detected once. Sequencing was performed on naive CD4+ T cells sorted from blood. Subset in this sample: CD45RA+ positively selected. The origin of the receptors is a man between 25 and 39 years old in good health.

The chain recombines TRBV9 with TRBJ1-2; D is perhaps TRBD1 (5 bases). Germline V gives CDR1 SGDLS, CDR2 YYNGEE. The CDR3 runs 17 residues. Trimming removed 0 bases at V and 4 bases at J, with 19 bases between. For the CDR3, the DNA is TGTGCCAGCAGCGTAGGGGTTGATCCACCAGGGCTCTATGGCTACACCTTC. Translating it yields CASSVGVDPPGLYGYTF.

In DNA form, the CDR3 reads TGTGCCAGCAGCCAAGATCCCCCGGGAAAGGGTCCCGGGGAGCTGTTTTTT. Protein sequence: CASSQDPPGKGPGELFF. The chain couples TRBV14 to TRBJ2-2, with a tentative D call TRBD2 (5 bases). CDR1 SGHDN and CDR2 FVKESK come from the germline V gene. This CDR3 region has 17 residues. V lost 0 bases and J lost 6, with 17 bases in between.

The rearrangement joins TRBV5-4 to TRBJ2-3; TRBD1 is a possible D gene (6 bases). Trimming left V 0 bases short and J 6 bases short, with 11 bases between. This CDR3 comprises 14 residues. Germline values: CDR1 SGHNT, CDR2 YYREEE (reference sequence). Written as DNA, the CDR3 is TGTGCCAGCAGCTTGGTACAGGGATCGGATACGCAGTATTTT. Its translation is CASSLVQGSDTQYF. Filled out from reference TRBV5-4 and TRBJ2-3, the complete variable domain reads ETGVTQSPTHLIKTRGQQVTLRCSSQSGHNTVSWYQQALGQGPQFIFQYYREEENGRGNFPPRFSGLQFPNYSSELNVNALELDDSALYLCASSLVQGSDTQYFGPGTRLTVL.

This sequence joins TRBV9 and TRBJ2-2, with 9 bases fitting TRBD1. The CDR3 extends over 18 amino acids. J gave up 2 bases and V 3 bases, and 11 bases lay outside the gene matches. Germline CDR1 reads SGDLS; CDR2 reads YYNGEE. For the CDR3, the DNA is TGTGCCAGCAGCGGACAGCCGGGACAGGGCATTAACACCGGGGAGCTGTTTTTT. It encodes CASSGQPGQGINTGELFF.

This sequence joins TRBV5-1 and TRBJ2-7; 11 bases fit TRBD2. The CDR3 runs to 18 residues. Germline CDR1 is SGHRS and CDR2 is YFSETQ. The J segment lost 7 bases and the V segment lost 5 bases, leaving 20 bases of the junction unmatched. This CDR3 is CASRFADTGTSGPLEQYF. DNA for the CDR3: TGCGCCAGCAGATTTGCAGACACCGGGACTAGCGGCCCACTGGAGCAGTACTTC.

The gene calls are TRBV29-1 and TRBJ2-5; unclear D gene. The CDR3 has 12 amino acids. Germline V gene data show CDR1 as SQVTM and CDR2 as ANQGSEA. V lost 3 bases to trimming and J lost 5 bases, with 10 bases between them. CDR3 DNA sequence: TGCAGCGTTGAGTCCCATGCCGAGACCCAGTACTTC. Translation: CSVESHAETQYF.

The chain employs TRBV11-2 and TRBJ2-7, with D possibly matching TRBD2 (5 bases). Trimming pared 3 bases from V and 4 bases from J, leaving 10 bases between. Germline V gene sequence: CDR1 SGHAT, CDR2 FQNNGV. This CDR3 contains 13 residues. This chain's CDR3 is CASSLRELYEQYF. CDR3 nucleotide sequence: TGTGCCAGCAGCTTGAGGGAGCTATACGAGCAGTACTTC.

The rearrangement joins TRBV5-4 to TRBJ2-4; D is ambiguous. The ends were cut back, 0 bases at V and 8 bases at J, with 6 bases in the middle. The germline gives CDR1 SGHNT, CDR2 YYREEE (reference sequence). This CDR3 has 12 residues. CDR3 sequence: CASSLDRDIQYF. The CDR3 DNA sequence: TGTGCCAGCAGCTTGGATCGGGACATTCAGTACTTC.

This chain joins TRBV10-1 and TRBJ2-2, with D possibly matching TRBD2 (6 bases). From germline, CDR1 is WNHNN and CDR2 SYGVQD (reference sequence). The CDR3 is 17 residues long. Trimming left V 0 bases short and J 2 bases short, with 13 bases between. The CDR3 reads CASSESEPGLNTGELFF. Here the CDR3 DNA reads TGCGCCAGCAGTGAGTCAGAGCCGGGACTCAACACCGGGGAGCTGTTTTTT.

The chain combines TRBV5-1 with TRBJ2-7, with 7 bases aligning to TRBD2. V shed 0 bases, J shed 2 bases, and the junction held 5 bases outside the gene matches. The CDR3 is made up of 15 amino acids. The germline gives CDR1 SGHRS, CDR2 YFSETQ. CDR3 nucleotides: TGCGCCAGCAGCTTGGATTCTAGCGGAGCCTACGAGCAGTACTTC. It yields the protein CASSLDSSGAYEQYF.

The genes are TRBV28 and TRBJ2-7, with 8 bases that match TRBD2. The junction had 4 bases not matched to a gene; V was cut back by 6 bases and J by 0 bases. Germline loops: CDR1 MDHEN, CDR2 SYDVKM. This CDR3 region has 14 residues. The CDR3 here is CASSPAGVSYEQYF. CDR3 DNA: TGTGCCAGCAGCCCAGCGGGAGTCTCCTACGAGCAGTACTTC.

This rearrangement joins TRBV28 to TRBJ2-7; 9 bases fit TRBD2. CDR1 is MDHEN and CDR2 is SYDVKM in the germline V gene. This CDR3 has 19 residues. Trimming cost V 3 bases and J 0 bases; bases outside gene matches: 15. The CDR3 coding sequence is TGTGCCAGCAGTTTGGTTTTGGGACTAGCACACGGACTCTCCTACGAGCAGTACTTC. Translated, it gives CASSLVLGLAHGLSYEQYF.

CDR3 in DNA: TGTGCCAGCAGCTTTAACAGGGGTTGGTCCACCGGGGAGCTGTTTTTT. Its protein is CASSFNRGWSTGELFF. The V and J genes are TRBV7-9 and TRBJ2-2; 7 bases map to TRBD1. The CDR3 extends over 16 amino acids. With 3 bases clipped from V and 4 bases from J, the junction kept 8 bases outside the gene matches. The germline gives CDR1 SEHNR, CDR2 FQNEAQ (reference sequence).

This clone was detected only once. The chain couples TRBV5-1 to TRBJ2-1, with 12 bases that match TRBD2. Trimming removed 6 bases from V and 0 bases from J; junction bases left unmatched: 4. The CDR3 covers 16 residues. Germline V gene data show CDR1 as SGHRS and CDR2 as YFSETQ. The chain's CDR3 is CASKLAGGPSYNEQFF. The CDR3 DNA sequence: TGCGCCAGCAAACTAGCGGGAGGACCCTCCTACAATGAGCAGTTCTTC.

This clone was detected only once. J is TRBJ2-1 and V is TRBV28, with 12 bases that match TRBD2. Germline loops: CDR1 MDHEN, CDR2 SYDVKM. The CDR3 sequence is 18 residues long. The V segment lost 11 bases and the J segment 0 bases; nucleotides outside the gene matches: 14. CDR3 protein: CAGGQRTSGISSYNEQFF. In DNA form, the CDR3 reads TGTGCCGGGGGCCAGCGGACTAGCGGGATTTCCTCCTACAATGAGCAGTTCTTC.

The gene calls are TRBV29-1 and TRBJ1-2; D may be TRBD1 (5 bases). Germline CDR1 is SQVTM and CDR2 is ANQGSEA. The V gene lost 2 bases and the J gene lost 5 bases, with 9 bases spanning the gap. The CDR3 is 12 residues long. This chain's CDR3 is CSVELGGYGYTF. The CDR3 region has the DNA TGCAGCGTTGAATTGGGGGGTTATGGCTACACCTTC.

V gene TRBV4-3 combines with J gene TRBJ2-1; TRBD2 matches at 9 bases. V was clipped by 0 bases and J by 8 bases; unmatched bases: 8. Germline lookup yields CDR1 LGHNA and CDR2 YSLEER. This CDR3 is built from 16 residues. The CDR3 sequence: CASSQDAAGGTYEQFF. The CDR3, as DNA: TGCGCCAGCAGCCAAGATGCGGCGGGAGGGACTTATGAGCAGTTCTTC.

The chain recombines TRBV10-1 with TRBJ2-5; D unresolved. The CDR3 has 14 amino acids. V was cut by 0 bases and J by 5 bases, with 10 bases left in between. Germline V gene lookup returns CDR1 WNHNN and CDR2 SYGVQD (reference sequence). As DNA, the CDR3 is TGCGCCAGCAGTGAGTCGAGACCAGAGGAGACCCAGTACTTC. It translates to CASSESRPEETQYF.

The V gene is TRBV6-6, the J gene TRBJ2-3; possibly TRBD2 for D (5 bases). The length of the CDR3 is 13 residues. Trimming took 7 bases from V and 5 from J, leaving 13 bases between them. CDR1 is MNHNY and CDR2 is SVGAGI in the germline V gene (reference sequence). This CDR3 is CASTASAGDTQYF. In DNA form, the CDR3 reads TGTGCCAGCACGGCCTCGGCGGGAGATACGCAGTATTTT.

V and J are TRBV5-1 and TRBJ2-3; D is uncertain. V shed 4 bases and J shed 0 bases, with 12 bases lying between them. The CDR3 extends over 15 amino acids. Germline lookup yields CDR1 SGHRS and CDR2 YFSETQ. The CDR3 spells CASSSLRPSTDTQYF. The CDR3 coding sequence is TGCGCCAGCAGCAGTCTTAGGCCTAGCACAGATACGCAGTATTTT.